The present T cell receptor beta chain was sequenced within a study of cytomegalovirus exposure and HLA in healthy donors (dated by TCRdb to 2017 to 2019). Regarding the complete study: According to an earlier analysis of 550 to 750 of the donors, about 170 million T cells yielded roughly 110 million unique TCR beta sequences and 276 Gb of sequence data. Rather than drawing on any new phenotypic data, the later analysis identified candidate immune exposures from TCR beta sequences and the way those sequences occurred across donors. Both class I and class II loci were covered by HLA typing, at four-digit resolution. An earlier analysis of a few hundred of the donors applied high-throughput TCR beta sequencing to assess whether each TCR beta V gene segment acted as functional or pseudogenic. Donor age, sex, ethnicity and CMV serostatus were compiled alongside the repertoire data. Several DR-DQ haplotypes were treated as single units for association and clustering because of strong linkage in the cohort. High-throughput TCR immunosequencing, statistical association of individual TCRs with disease status, and machine learning were combined to predict cytomegalovirus infection status. Along with the roughly 610-subject first cohort, a separate validation cohort of about 110 different subjects was used. The number of typed donors differed by locus: about 620-640 for A, B, C, DRB1 and DQB1; approximately 520 for DQA1; 600 to 610 for DPA1; and around 450 for DPB1. To study patterns of TCR occurrence, a later analysis re-analyzed previously published TCR beta repertoires from several hundred donors and added high-resolution HLA genotyping. The study used immunosequencing to profile the T cell repertoires of 670 or so subjects and linked those repertoires to cytomegalovirus serostatus. Of the roughly 420 genotyped donors, approximately 81% were placed in the genetic ancestry cluster associated with self-reported Caucasian donors. Among about 400 genotyped donors of the cohort, an average of around 250,000 unique TCR beta nucleotide sequences was sequenced per donor, of which roughly 17% were non-productive. About 320 gigabases of sequencing data and some 85 million unique TCR sequences were included in an early release covering roughly 600 HLA-typed donors. The study aimed to test whether signatures of past pathogen exposure could be identified by cataloging public T cell receptors. All discovery cohort repertoires had been generated using a single sequencing platform. A later genetic analysis used genome-wide SNP genotypes for about 55% of the 666 donors, treating that subset as a discovery cohort.

The germline V gene (reference sequence) provides CDR1 SGHNT and CDR2 YYREEE. The CDR3 numbers 15 residues from cysteine through phenylalanine. Only the CDR3 DNA is retained, 45 bases long and in frame from the first base. V lost 1 base and J lost 7 bases, and the count of bases not matched to a germline gene is 8. As regards this clone: Its antigen is not yet known.

Overall results and qualifications from the work: According to the authors, the approach could potentially be generalized to other disease states and immunological phenotypes. Most TCR sequences were seen in very few donors, while some public TCRs were found in many individuals. The study listed 164 TCR beta chains as associated with cytomegalovirus. When HLA alleles, especially DR and DQ, strongly co-occurred, attributing TCR associations to individual alleles was difficult. According to a later analysis, TCR association rates differed among HLA loci, with DRB1 alleles showing the most associated TCRs and HLA-C alleles showing the fewest. In a later genetic analysis, fewer N-insertions in productive TCRs were reported among donors in an Asian-associated ancestry cluster than the 666-donor mean. Cytomegalovirus status was reported to be diagnosed by the classifier with high specificity and sensitivity in both the original and validation cohorts. The presence/absence analyses assumed that sequencing depth was roughly uniform across donors, and that assumption may not be true. An earlier analysis of approximately 530 of the donors showed that most TCR beta V segments appeared in productive rearrangements either about 87% or about 30% of the time, which broadly matched IMGT annotations. Specific HLA alleles were associated with 16,951 TCR beta sequences at a false discovery rate of 0.05 in a later analysis. HLA typing was unavailable for some donors at each locus, so association tests used only the typed subset. CMV serostatus was the only immune exposure information available for the cohort. According to a later analysis, most CMV-associated TCR beta chains appeared to be HLA-restricted, and the HLA associations seemed to be driven largely by CMV exposure. A later analysis found that HLA-associated TCR beta chains were more clonally expanded and had lower generation probabilities than equally common non-associated chains. The sequencing pipeline was judged likely to have produced a cluster of highly shared sequence variants as a technical artifact. In a later genetic analysis, a missense DCLRE1C variant was associated with V-gene and J-gene trimming of TCR beta chains, and the association was replicated in an independent cohort. Three of the identified cytomegalovirus-associated TCR beta chains were confirmed in vitro to be specific for cytomegalovirus antigens. Only TCR beta chains were sequenced in this cohort, and the absence of alpha or paired-chain data limited detectable features. The 87-base-pair reads could not distinguish some IMGT-functional V segments, including TRBV6-2 and TRBV6-3, so those segments were excluded. A further reported finding was that TCR beta sequences accurately predicted the HLA-A and HLA-B alleles for most subjects in the first cohort. According to a later analysis, parvovirus B19, influenza, CMV and Epstein-Barr virus appeared linked to several top co-occurrence clusters. Correlated functional status among segregating V segments might be attributable to linkage disequilibrium, but an unknown experimental factor could not be ruled out. Because counts were too low, about 18 rarely observed V segments, including chromosome 9 orphons, were excluded from the earlier analysis of 587 of the donors.

The cohort was made up of 650 to 700 healthy bone marrow donors. At the time of sampling, all cohort members were nominally healthy, though unrecorded immune exposures were likely present. The donor tested CMV seronegative, placing the donor among the 300 to 400 seronegative members of the cohort. Each donor provided a peripheral blood sample, and peripheral blood mononuclear cells were used for TCR beta sequencing. Genomic DNA extraction from the blood cell samples was performed with the Qiagen DNeasy Blood Extraction Kit. Receptor libraries were prepared by the immunoSEQ multiplex PCR assay. A mixture of 60 forward primers for TCR Vbeta segments and 13 reverse primers for TCR Jbeta segments was used in the multiplex PCR. The CDR3 region of rearranged TCR beta genes was amplified from genomic DNA with a multiplex PCR assay. The amplified TCR beta libraries were sequenced on the Illumina HiSeq System as 87-base-pair reads. Concerning the study's data processing: A later analysis counted 65 million to 90 million unique TCR beta chains across the 650 to 800 repertoires, and around 9.9 million of these chains were shared by at least two donors. To remove PCR and sequencing errors, raw reads were error-corrected and collapsed into unique sequences using a nearest-neighbor algorithm that merged closely related sequences. CDR3 sequences were aligned to IMGT reference sequences to assign V, D and J gene segments. For a sequence to be retained, at least a six-nucleotide match to both a V gene segment and a J gene segment was required. Rearrangements were called productive when the CDR3 lacked stop codons and stayed in frame with V and J; all others were non-productive. CDR3 was defined by IMGT convention, running from the second conserved V-encoded cysteine to the conserved J-encoded phenylalanine. In an earlier analysis of approximately 590 of the donors, sequences lacking an unambiguous match to a single V gene segment were excluded. In an earlier analysis of 587 of the donors, V segments were called functional above 56.7% productive rearrangements and were called segregating when the between-donor standard deviation exceeded 5%. A statistical classification framework was developed to diagnose cytomegalovirus status using the catalog of TCR beta chain sequences. V and J gene assignment, in a later analysis, came from comparing TCR nucleotide sequences with IMGT/GENE-DB human TR gene sequences. The TCRdist pipeline was used in a later analysis to assign CDR3 sequences and most-parsimonious VDJ recombination scenarios. A later analysis defined each TCR beta chain by its CDR3 amino acid sequence plus V-gene family, and excluded reads lacking a unique V-gene family. A later analysis removed nearly 600 highly shared, low-generation-probability nucleotide sequences to deal with suspected cross-contamination and a sequencing artifact. In a later analysis, a clonal expansion index was calculated for each public chain from normalized within-repertoire ranks of inferred template counts. In a later analysis, generation probabilities were computed using a VDJ recombination model fitted to out-of-frame rearrangements, and the results were checked against IGoR. A later analysis scored TCR-TCR, TCR-HLA and TCR-CMV co-occurrence with hypergeometric tests, applying a repertoire-size bias correction to TCR pairs. In a later analysis, false discovery rates were estimated by permuting HLA or CMV assignments 20 times. In a later analysis, co-occurring TCRs were grouped with DBSCAN, and TCRdist sequence similarity was added when clustering was performed within HLA-allele-positive subsets. Repertoires with fewer than 30,000 or more than 120,000 public chains, plus five repertoires with anomalous nucleotide sharing, were excluded from co-occurrence clustering. TCRdb holds this immuneACCESS table with in-frame rearrangements only. Some clones are missing; in checked studies, unresolved V genes explain under half, and the rest has no known cause. That table supplies the V and J calls and clone size; D and trimming were determined from the DNA. The sample table records 130,000 to 150,000 clones. Of the sample, about 0.96% falls within the top ten clones.

The sample was PBMCs. The TCR sequence derives from a male donor in good health and CMV-seronegative. The sequence joins TRBV5-4 to TRBJ2-1; 7 central nucleotides agree with TRBD2. The encoded CDR3 is CASSLFGTNGNEQFF. The nucleotide sequence is given as TGTGCCAGCAGCTTGTTTGGGACTAACGGGAATGAGCAGTTCTTC.